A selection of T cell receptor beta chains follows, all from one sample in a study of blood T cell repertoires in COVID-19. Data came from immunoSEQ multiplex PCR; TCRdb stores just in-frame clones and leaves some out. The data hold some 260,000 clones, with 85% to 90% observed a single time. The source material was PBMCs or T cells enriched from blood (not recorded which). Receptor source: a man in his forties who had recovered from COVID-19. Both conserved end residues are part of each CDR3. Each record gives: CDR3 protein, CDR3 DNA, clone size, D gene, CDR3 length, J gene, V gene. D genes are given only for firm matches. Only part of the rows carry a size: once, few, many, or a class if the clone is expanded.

CDR3 protein: CASSVRPGGNTEAFF
CDR3 DNA: TGTGCCAGCAGCGTACGTCCAGGAGGGAACACTGAAGCTTTCTTT
clone size: .
D gene: .
CDR3 length: 15
J gene: TRBJ1-1
V gene: TRBV9

CDR3 protein: CASSLVGTLPGELFF
CDR3 DNA: TGTGCCAGCAGCTTAGTGGGGACACTACCCGGGGAGCTGTTTTTT
clone size: .
D gene: .
CDR3 length: 15
J gene: TRBJ2-2
V gene: TRBV11-2

CDR3 protein: CASSVDRGTDTQYF
CDR3 DNA: TGTGCCAGCAGTGTTGATAGAGGCACAGATACGCAGTATTTT
clone size: .
D gene: .
CDR3 length: 14
J gene: TRBJ2-3
V gene: TRBV2

CDR3 protein: CASSVGLGPSYEQYF
CDR3 DNA: TGTGCCAGCAGCGTAGGTCTGGGGCCTTCCTACGAGCAGTACTTC
clone size: .
D gene: .
CDR3 length: 15
J gene: TRBJ2-7
V gene: TRBV9

CDR3 protein: CASRDSRNTEAFF
CDR3 DNA: TGTGCCTCGAGGGACAGTCGGAACACTGAAGCTTTCTTT
clone size: .
D gene: TRBD1
CDR3 length: 13
J gene: TRBJ1-1
V gene: TRBV10-3

CDR3 protein: CASSISSGRALYEQFF
CDR3 DNA: TGTGCCAGCAGCATTTCTAGCGGGAGAGCTTTGTATGAGCAGTTCTTC
clone size: .
D gene: TRBD2
CDR3 length: 16
J gene: TRBJ2-1
V gene: TRBV9

CDR3 protein: CASSLSGFNEKLFF
CDR3 DNA: TGTGCCAGCAGTTTGTCGGGATTTAATGAAAAACTGTTTTTT
clone size: .
D gene: .
CDR3 length: 14
J gene: TRBJ1-4
V gene: TRBV28

CDR3 protein: CASADSNQPQHF
CDR3 DNA: TGTGCCAGCGCGGATAGCAATCAGCCCCAGCATTTT
clone size: .
D gene: .
CDR3 length: 12
J gene: TRBJ1-5
V gene: TRBV7-2

CDR3 protein: CASSFIGQDEAFF
CDR3 DNA: TGTGCCAGCAGTTTTATTGGACAGGACGAAGCTTTCTTT
clone size: .
D gene: TRBD1
CDR3 length: 13
J gene: TRBJ1-1
V gene: TRBV12-3/TRBV12-4

CDR3 protein: CASSPRRGPGSEKLFF
CDR3 DNA: TGTGCCAGCTCACCGCGCAGGGGGCCGGGAAGTGAAAAACTGTTTTTT
clone size: .
D gene: TRBD1
CDR3 length: 16
J gene: TRBJ1-4
V gene: TRBV18

CDR3 protein: CASSIETDILAKNIQYF
CDR3 DNA: TGTGCCAGTAGTATAGAGACGGACATATTAGCCAAAAACATTCAGTACTTC
clone size: .
D gene: .
CDR3 length: 17
J gene: TRBJ2-4
V gene: TRBV19

CDR3 protein: CASSPPTGFGEKLFF
CDR3 DNA: TGTGCCAGCTCACCACCGACAGGGTTTGGGGAAAAACTGTTTTTT
clone size: .
D gene: TRBD1
CDR3 length: 15
J gene: TRBJ1-4
V gene: TRBV18

CDR3 protein: CASSPRDRAKPNSPLHF
CDR3 DNA: TGTGCCAGCAGCCCCAGAGACAGGGCGAAGCCTAATTCACCCCTCCACTTT
clone size: .
D gene: TRBD1
CDR3 length: 17
J gene: TRBJ1-6
V gene: TRBV5-5

CDR3 protein: CATPILYRGLWSGELFF
CDR3 DNA: TGTGCCACCCCGATCCTTTACAGGGGGCTGTGGAGCGGGGAGCTGTTTTTT
clone size: .
D gene: TRBD1
CDR3 length: 17
J gene: TRBJ2-2
V gene: TRBV2

CDR3 protein: CASSPGFMNTEAFF
CDR3 DNA: TGTGCCAGCAGCCCGGGGTTCATGAACACTGAAGCTTTCTTT
clone size: .
D gene: .
CDR3 length: 14
J gene: TRBJ1-1
V gene: TRBV9

CDR3 protein: CASSPLAWGLEFF
CDR3 DNA: TGTGCCAGCAGCCCACTAGCGTGGGGGTTGGAGTTCTTC
clone size: .
D gene: TRBD2
CDR3 length: 13
J gene: TRBJ2-1
V gene: TRBV7-2

CDR3 protein: CAISEGQNYGYTF
CDR3 DNA: TGTGCCATCAGTGAGGGCCAGAACTATGGCTACACCTTC
clone size: once
D gene: .
CDR3 length: 13
J gene: TRBJ1-2
V gene: TRBV10-3

CDR3 protein: CASSPLSGQGGWQYF
CDR3 DNA: TGTGCCAGTAGTCCCCTTTCCGGACAGGGAGGTTGGCAGTACTTC
clone size: .
D gene: TRBD1
CDR3 length: 15
J gene: TRBJ2-7
V gene: TRBV19

CDR3 protein: CASSFGLAGGPSGNEQFF
CDR3 DNA: TGTGCCAGCAGTTTCGGACTAGCGGGAGGGCCATCGGGTAATGAGCAGTTCTTC
clone size: .
D gene: TRBD2
CDR3 length: 18
J gene: TRBJ2-1
V gene: TRBV27

CDR3 protein: CASSPDAGNQPQHF
CDR3 DNA: TGTGCCAGCAGCCCAGATGCGGGGAATCAGCCCCAGCATTTT
clone size: .
D gene: .
CDR3 length: 14
J gene: TRBJ1-5
V gene: TRBV7-6

CDR3 protein: CASSSPEVPTFYGYTF
CDR3 DNA: TGTGCCAGTAGTAGCCCGGAGGTCCCCACCTTCTATGGCTACACCTTC
clone size: .
D gene: .
CDR3 length: 16
J gene: TRBJ1-2
V gene: TRBV19

CDR3 protein: CASSKGTGMPEAFF
CDR3 DNA: TGTGCCAGTAGCAAGGGGACAGGTATGCCTGAAGCTTTCTTT
clone size: .
D gene: TRBD1
CDR3 length: 14
J gene: TRBJ1-1
V gene: TRBV19

CDR3 protein: CASSLGTADYGYTF
CDR3 DNA: TGTGCCAGCAGTCTGGGGACAGCCGACTATGGCTACACCTTC
clone size: few
D gene: TRBD1
CDR3 length: 14
J gene: TRBJ1-2
V gene: TRBV3-1/TRBV3-2